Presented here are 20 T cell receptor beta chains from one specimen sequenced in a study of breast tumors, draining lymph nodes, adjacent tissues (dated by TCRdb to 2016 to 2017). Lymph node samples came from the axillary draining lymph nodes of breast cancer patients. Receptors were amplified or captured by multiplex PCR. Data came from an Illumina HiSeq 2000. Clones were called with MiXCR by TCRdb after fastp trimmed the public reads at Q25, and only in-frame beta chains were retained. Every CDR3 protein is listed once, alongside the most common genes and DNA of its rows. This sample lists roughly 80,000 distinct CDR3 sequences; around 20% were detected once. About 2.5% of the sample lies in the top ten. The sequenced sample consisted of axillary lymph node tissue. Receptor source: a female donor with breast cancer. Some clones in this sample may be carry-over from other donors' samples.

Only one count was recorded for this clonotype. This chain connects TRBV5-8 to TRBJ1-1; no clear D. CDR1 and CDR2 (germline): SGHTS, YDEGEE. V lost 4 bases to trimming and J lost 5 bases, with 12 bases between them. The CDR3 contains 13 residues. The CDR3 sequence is CASSLSPGTEAFF. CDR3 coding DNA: TGTGCCAGCAGCCTTTCCCCCGGGACTGAAGCTTTCTTT.

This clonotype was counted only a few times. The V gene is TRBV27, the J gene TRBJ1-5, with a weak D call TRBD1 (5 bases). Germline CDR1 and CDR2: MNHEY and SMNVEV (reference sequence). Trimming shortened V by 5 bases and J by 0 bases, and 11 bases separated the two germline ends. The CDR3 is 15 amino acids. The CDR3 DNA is TGTGCCAGCAGTCTCGACAGTTATAGCAATCAGCCCCAGCATTTT. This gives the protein CASSLDSYSNQPQHF.

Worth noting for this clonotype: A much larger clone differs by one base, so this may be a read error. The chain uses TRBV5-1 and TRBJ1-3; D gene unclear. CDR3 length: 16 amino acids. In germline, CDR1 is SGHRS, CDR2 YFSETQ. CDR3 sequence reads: CASSLGALRHGDTIYF. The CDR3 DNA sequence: TGCGCCAGCAGCTTGGGGGCGTTGCGACATGGAGACACCATATATTTT.

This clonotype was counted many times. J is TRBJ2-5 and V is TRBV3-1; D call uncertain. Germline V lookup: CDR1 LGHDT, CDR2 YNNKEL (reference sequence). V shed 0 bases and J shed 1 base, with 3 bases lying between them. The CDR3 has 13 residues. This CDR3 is CASSQEAQETQYF. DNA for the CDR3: TGTGCCAGCAGCCAAGAGGCCCAAGAGACCCAGTACTTC.

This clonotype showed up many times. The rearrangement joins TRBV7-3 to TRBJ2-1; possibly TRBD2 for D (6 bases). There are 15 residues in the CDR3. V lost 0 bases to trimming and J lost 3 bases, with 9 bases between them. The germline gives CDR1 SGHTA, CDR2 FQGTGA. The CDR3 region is CASSLTGGNYNEQFF. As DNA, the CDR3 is TGTGCCAGCAGCTTAACGGGGGGAAACTACAATGAGCAGTTCTTC.

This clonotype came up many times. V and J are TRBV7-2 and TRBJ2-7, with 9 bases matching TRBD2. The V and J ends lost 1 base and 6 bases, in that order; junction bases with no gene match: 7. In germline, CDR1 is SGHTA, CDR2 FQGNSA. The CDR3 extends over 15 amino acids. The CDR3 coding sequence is TGTGCCAGCAGCTTAGAGGGTAGCGGGAGCTCCGAGCAGTACTTC. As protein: CASSLEGSGSSEQYF.

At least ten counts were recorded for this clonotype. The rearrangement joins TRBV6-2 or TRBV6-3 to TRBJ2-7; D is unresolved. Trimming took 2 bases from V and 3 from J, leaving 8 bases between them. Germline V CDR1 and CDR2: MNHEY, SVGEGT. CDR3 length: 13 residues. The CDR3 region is CASSYARFYEQYF. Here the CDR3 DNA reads TGTGCCAGCAGTTACGCTCGGTTCTACGAGCAGTACTTC.

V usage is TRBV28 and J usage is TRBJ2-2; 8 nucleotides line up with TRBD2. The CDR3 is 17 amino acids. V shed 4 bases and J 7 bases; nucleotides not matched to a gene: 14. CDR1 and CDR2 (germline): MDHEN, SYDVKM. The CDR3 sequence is CASSSLLTAGVIGELFF. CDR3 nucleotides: TGTGCCAGCAGTTCCCTCCTAACAGCGGGAGTAATCGGGGAGCTGTTTTTT. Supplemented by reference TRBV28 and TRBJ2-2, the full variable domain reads DVKVTQSSRYLVKRTGEKVFLECVQDMDHENMFWYRQDPGLGLRLIYFSYDVKMKEKGDIPEGYSVSREKKERFSLILESASTNQTSMYLCASSSLLTAGVIGELFFGEGSRLTVL.

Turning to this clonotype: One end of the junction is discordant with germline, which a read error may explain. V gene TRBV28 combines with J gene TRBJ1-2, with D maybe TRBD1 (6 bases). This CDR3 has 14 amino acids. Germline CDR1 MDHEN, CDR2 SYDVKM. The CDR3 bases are TGTACCAGCAGACCAGCGGGGGCGGGCTATGGCTACACCTTC. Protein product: CTSRPAGAGYGYTF.

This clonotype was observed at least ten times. The CDR3 spells CSARDGRSTYEQYF. CDR3 in DNA: TGCAGTGCTAGAGATGGTAGATCAACCTACGAGCAGTACTTC. The V and J genes are TRBV20-1 and TRBJ2-7; D is uncertain. This CDR3 contains 14 residues. With 0 bases removed from V and 2 bases from J, the gap between germline ends came to 11 bases. Germline V lookup: CDR1 DFQATT, CDR2 SNEGSKA (reference sequence).

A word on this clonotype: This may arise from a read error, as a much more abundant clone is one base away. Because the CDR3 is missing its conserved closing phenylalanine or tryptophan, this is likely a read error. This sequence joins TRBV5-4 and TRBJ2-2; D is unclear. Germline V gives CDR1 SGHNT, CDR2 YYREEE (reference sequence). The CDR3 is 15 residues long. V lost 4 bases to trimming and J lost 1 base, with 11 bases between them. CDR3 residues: CASSSLELNTGELFV. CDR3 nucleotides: TGTGCCAGCAGCAGCCTAGAACTGAACACCGGGGAGCTGTTTGTT.

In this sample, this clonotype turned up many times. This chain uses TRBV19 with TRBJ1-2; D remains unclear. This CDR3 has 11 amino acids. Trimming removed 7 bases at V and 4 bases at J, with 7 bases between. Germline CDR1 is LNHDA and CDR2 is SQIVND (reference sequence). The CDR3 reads CASNGPYGYTF. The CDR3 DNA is TGTGCCAGTAATGGACCCTATGGCTACACCTTC.

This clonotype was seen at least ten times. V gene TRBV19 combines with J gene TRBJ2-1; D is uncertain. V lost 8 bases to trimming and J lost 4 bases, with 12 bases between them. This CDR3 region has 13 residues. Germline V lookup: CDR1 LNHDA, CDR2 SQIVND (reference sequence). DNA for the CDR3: TGTGCCAGTTCTAAACGAGCTTACAATGAGCAGTTCTTC. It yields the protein CASSKRAYNEQFF.

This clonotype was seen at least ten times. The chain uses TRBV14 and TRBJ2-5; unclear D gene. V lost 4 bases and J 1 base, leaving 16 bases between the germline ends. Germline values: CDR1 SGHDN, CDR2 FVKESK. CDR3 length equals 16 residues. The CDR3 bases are TGTGCCAGCAGCCGAAATCGGCCAAGGGTCCAAGAGACCCAGTACTTC. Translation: CASSRNRPRVQETQYF.

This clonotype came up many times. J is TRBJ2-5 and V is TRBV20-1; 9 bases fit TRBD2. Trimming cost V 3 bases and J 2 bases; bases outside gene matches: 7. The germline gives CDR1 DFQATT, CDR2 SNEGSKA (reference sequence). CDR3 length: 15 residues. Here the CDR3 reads CSARVAGEVQETQYF. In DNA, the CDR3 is TGCAGTGCTAGGGTAGCGGGAGAAGTACAAGAGACCCAGTACTTC.

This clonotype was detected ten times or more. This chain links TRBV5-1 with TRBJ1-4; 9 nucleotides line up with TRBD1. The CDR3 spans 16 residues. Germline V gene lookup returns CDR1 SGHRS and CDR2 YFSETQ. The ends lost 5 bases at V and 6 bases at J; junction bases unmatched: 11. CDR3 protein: CASRPTTRDRDEKLFF. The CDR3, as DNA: TGCGCCAGCAGGCCAACTACCCGGGACAGGGATGAAAAACTGTTTTTT.

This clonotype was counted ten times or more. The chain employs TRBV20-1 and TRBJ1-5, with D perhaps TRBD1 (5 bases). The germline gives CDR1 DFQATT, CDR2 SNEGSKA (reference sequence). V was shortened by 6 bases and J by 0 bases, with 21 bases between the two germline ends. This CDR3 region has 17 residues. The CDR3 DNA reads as TGCAGTGCCGTACCCGGAACAGGCGGTTATAGCAATCAGCCCCAGCATTTT. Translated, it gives CSAVPGTGGYSNQPQHF.

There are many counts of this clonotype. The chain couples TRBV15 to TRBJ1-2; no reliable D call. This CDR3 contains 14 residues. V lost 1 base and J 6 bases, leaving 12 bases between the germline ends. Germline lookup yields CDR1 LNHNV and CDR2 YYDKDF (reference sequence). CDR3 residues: CATSRGEGLNGYTF. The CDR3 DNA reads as TGTGCCACCAGCAGAGGCGAGGGTTTGAATGGCTACACCTTC.

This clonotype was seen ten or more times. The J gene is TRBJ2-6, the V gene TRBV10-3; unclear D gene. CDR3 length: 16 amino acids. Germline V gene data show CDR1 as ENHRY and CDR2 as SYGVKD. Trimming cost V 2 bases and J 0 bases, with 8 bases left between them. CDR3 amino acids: CAISEGLTSGANVLTF. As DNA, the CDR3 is TGTGCCATCAGTGAGGGTCTCACCTCTGGGGCCAACGTCCTGACTTTC.

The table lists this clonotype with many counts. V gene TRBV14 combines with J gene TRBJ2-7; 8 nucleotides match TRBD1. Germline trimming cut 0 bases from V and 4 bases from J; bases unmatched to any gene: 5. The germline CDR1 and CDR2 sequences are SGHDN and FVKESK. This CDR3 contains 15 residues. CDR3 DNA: TGTGCCAGCAGCCAAGAGGACAGGGTGATATACGAGCAGTACTTC. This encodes CASSQEDRVIYEQYF.